This T cell receptor beta chain appears in the sequencing data of a study of beta chain features in type 1 diabetes. Study context: Cell yields, gender and age were similar in healthy donors and patients.

Germline V gene sequence: CDR1 SGDLS, CDR2 YYNGEE. The ends were cut back, 0 bases at V and 9 bases at J, with 13 bases in the middle. The CDR3 totals 15 residues. Study observations and caveats: When Type 1 diabetes patients were examined, their TCRB CDR3s proved moderately but significantly shorter in all four CD4+ subsets. Patients' naive, central memory and regulatory TCRB repertoires appeared more alike than those of healthy donors.

Concerning this clone: Its antigen is undetermined.

Sequencing targeted expressed TCRB transcripts, as all isolated RNA had been reverse transcribed. The method was immunoSEQ multiplex PCR; TCRdb's version includes in-frame clones alone and lacks a portion of them. The sample yields 140,000 to 150,000 clones, around 13% seen once. Cells sorted by CD45RO/CCR7/CD25/CD127/CD95/CD27 comprised CD4+ naive, central memory, regulatory and stem cell-like memory cells. Sequencing was done on a sample of central memory CD4+ T cells from blood. This receptor was identified in a man between 18 and 29 years old with type 1 diabetes. This sequence joins TRBV9 and TRBJ1-6; D is ambiguous. The CDR3 bases are TGTGCCAGCAGCGTAGACCCCACAAAGGGTTCACCCCTCCACTTT. It encodes CASSVDPTKGSPLHF.